The T cell receptor beta chain described here comes from a study of T-cell memory formation after mild COVID-19. Whole-study context: The study found TCR clusters largely donor specific.

Study conclusions and caveats: Mainly in CM and EM were contracting CD4+ clones; CD8+ were in EMRA. Balance between CD4 and CD8 was seen in clones contracting day 15 to 85, and a CD4+ lean was seen in later expanders.

This clonotype was counted between two and nine times. Its antigen remains unidentified. CDR1 SGHRS and CDR2 YFSETQ come from the germline V gene. This CDR3 has 13 residues. V was clipped by 0 bases and J by 5 bases; unmatched bases: 0. One entry per CDR3 protein results from TCRdb running MiXCR on the 5' RACE reads. The sample comprises 250,000 to 400,000 distinct CDR3 sequences, roughly an eighth of which are singletons, and about 21% rests with the top ten. The sequence was collected from a young man who had mild COVID-19 (a few samples of this study predate the infection). Cell type and time point are not known. The chain carries TRBV5-1 and TRBJ2-3; 7 nucleotides align to TRBD2. The sequenced material came from PBMCs or a T cell subset sorted from them (not recorded which). CDR3: CASSLERGDTQYF. Written as DNA, the CDR3 is TGCGCCAGCAGCTTGGAGCGGGGAGATACGCAGTATTTT.